The rows below give T cell receptor beta chains drawn from one sample of a study of post-analysis software for immune sequencing data. Each CDR3 protein gets one entry after TCRdb re-called the PCR reads with MiXCR. The sample consists of hundreds of thousands of distinct CDR3 sequences, roughly 27% of them appearing once. What was sequenced was blood. The receptors were gathered from a girl between 5 and 17 years old with multiple sclerosis. Both conserved end residues are part of each CDR3. D genes are given only for firm matches. Only part of the rows carry a size: once, few, many, or a class if the clone is expanded.

J	V	D	size	CDR3	DNA
TRBJ1-1	TRBV29-1	-	-	CSARWELNTEAFF	TGCAGCGCTAGATGGGAGTTGAACACTGAAGCTTTCTTT
TRBJ2-7	TRBV3-1	-	many	CASSSGSTYEQYF	TGTGCCAGCAGCTCCGGGTCTACCTACGAGCAGTACTTC
TRBJ1-4	TRBV20-1	TRBD1	few	CSAGTQGRGEKLFF	TGCAGTGCTGGTACACAGGGGAGAGGGGAAAAACTGTTTTTT
TRBJ2-1	TRBV6-4	-	few	CASRLTGTVYNEQFF	TGTGCCAGCAGACTCACCGGGACGGTCTACAATGAGCAGTTCTTC
TRBJ1-2	TRBV20-1	TRBD1	few	CSANTGALYGYTF	TGCAGTGCCAATACAGGGGCCCTCTATGGCTACACCTTC
TRBJ2-3	TRBV4-1	-	-	CASSQRTASTDTQYF	TGCGCCAGCAGCCAACGGACAGCTAGCACAGATACGCAGTATTTT
TRBJ1-5	TRBV20-1	-	-	CSVDGVDQPQHF	TGCAGTGTTGACGGGGTCGATCAGCCCCAGCATTTT
TRBJ2-1	TRBV5-1	-	few	CASSLGSTAPRDEQFF	TGCGCCAGCAGCTTGGGGTCGACGGCCCCCCGGGATGAGCAGTTCTTC
TRBJ1-1	TRBV7-8	-	-	CASSLARLGTEAFF	TGTGCCAGCAGCTTAGCGCGTCTGGGGACTGAAGCTTTCTTT
TRBJ2-1	TRBV5-4	-	few	CASSLPMGPISYNEQFF	TGTGCCAGCAGCTTGCCCATGGGACCGATCTCCTACAATGAGCAGTTCTTC
TRBJ2-3	TRBV9	-	once	CASSAGVQTGDTQYF	TGTGCCAGCAGCGCGGGGGTTCAAACCGGAGATACGCAGTATTTT
TRBJ2-5	TRBV5-1	-	-	CVSSLENEYQETQYF	TGCGTCAGCAGCTTGGAGAACGAGTACCAAGAGACCCAGTACTTC
TRBJ2-5	TRBV7-8	-	-	CASGLYQETQYF	TGTGCCAGCGGCCTGTACCAAGAGACCCAGTACTTC
TRBJ2-3	TRBV7-2	-	-	CASSDKAGPTDTQYF	TGTGCCAGCAGCGACAAGGCGGGACCCACAGATACGCAGTATTTT
TRBJ2-3	TRBV20-1	-	few	CSARGDTQYF	TGCAGTGCCCGGGGAGATACGCAGTATTTT
TRBJ1-5	TRBV10-3	-	-	CAISDEPRLGGNQPQHF	TGTGCCATCAGTGACGAACCCAGACTGGGCGGCAATCAGCCCCAGCATTTT
TRBJ2-3	TRBV3-1	-	-	CASSQGGNTDTQYF	TGTGCCAGCAGCCAAGGTGGTAACACAGATACGCAGTATTTT
TRBJ2-5	TRBV10-3	TRBD1	many	CAISGQGALETQYF	TGTGCCATCAGTGGACAGGGGGCTTTGGAGACCCAGTACTTC
TRBJ2-3	TRBV20-1	-	many	CSARGYQRLTDTQYF	TGCAGTGCTAGAGGGTATCAGCGGCTCACAGATACGCAGTATTTT
TRBJ2-1	TRBV4-3	-	-	CASSQDPPDGAGSSYNEQFF	TGCGCCAGCAGCCAAGATCCCCCGGATGGGGCGGGGAGCTCCTACAATGAGCAGTTCTTC
TRBJ2-5	TRBV7-8	TRBD2	-	CASSLRRGVQETQYF	TGTGCCAGCAGCCTACGGCGGGGGGTCCAAGAGACCCAGTACTTC
TRBJ2-1	TRBV4-3	TRBD2	many	CASSLSGTSGYNEQFF	TGTGCCAGCAGCTTATCCGGGACTAGCGGTTACAATGAGCAGTTCTTC